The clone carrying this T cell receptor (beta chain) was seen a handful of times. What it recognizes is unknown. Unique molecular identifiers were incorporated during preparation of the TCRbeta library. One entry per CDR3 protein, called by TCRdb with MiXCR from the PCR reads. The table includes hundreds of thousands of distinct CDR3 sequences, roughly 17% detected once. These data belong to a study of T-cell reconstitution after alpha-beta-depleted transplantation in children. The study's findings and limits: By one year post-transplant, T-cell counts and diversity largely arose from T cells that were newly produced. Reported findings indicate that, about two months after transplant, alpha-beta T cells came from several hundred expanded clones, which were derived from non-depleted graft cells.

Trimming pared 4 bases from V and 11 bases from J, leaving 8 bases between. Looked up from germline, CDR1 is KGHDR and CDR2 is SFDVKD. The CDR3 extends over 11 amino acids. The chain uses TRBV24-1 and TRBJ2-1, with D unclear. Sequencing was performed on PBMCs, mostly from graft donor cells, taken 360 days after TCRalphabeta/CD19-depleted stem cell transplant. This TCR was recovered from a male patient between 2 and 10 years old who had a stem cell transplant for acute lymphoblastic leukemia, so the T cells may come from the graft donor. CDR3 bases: TGTGCCACCAGTGAAGGTTGGCAGCAGTTCTTC. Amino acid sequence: CATSEGWQQFF.